Below, 15 T cell receptor beta chains from the same sample are listed, as sequenced in a study of T cell changes during pregnancy in multiple sclerosis. Measured with immunoSEQ multiplex PCR; TCRdb has only the in-frame clones, and not every one. The profile covers tens of thousands of clones, with 92% appearing a single time and 0.61% taken by the ten largest. This specimen was CD4+ T cells from peripheral blood mononuclear cells, taken after pregnancy. The receptor source for this set is a female donor in good health, enrolled as a control in a pregnancy study.

This clone came up once. The chain links TRBV30 to TRBJ2-7; tentatively, D is TRBD1 (5 bases). Deletions cut 1 base from V and 3 bases from J, with 10 bases between. There are 13 residues in the CDR3. CDR1 GTSNPN and CDR2 SVGIG come from the germline V gene (reference sequence). As DNA, the CDR3 is TGTGCCTGGAGTGATGGGGCAAGCTACGAGCAGTACTTC. This codes for CAWSDGASYEQYF.

J is TRBJ1-3 and V is TRBV7-9; tentatively, D is TRBD1 (6 bases). Germline assignment: CDR1 SEHNR and CDR2 FQNEAQ (reference sequence). This CDR3 comprises 16 residues. With 1 base removed from V and 2 bases from J, the gap between germline ends came to 12 bases. The CDR3 nucleotides read TGTGCCAGCAGCTTAGACGGGGGGCGAGCTGGAAACACCATATATTTT. This encodes CASSLDGGRAGNTIYF.

This chain uses TRBV30 with TRBJ1-3; 9 bases are a match to TRBD1. The CDR3 has 19 amino acids. Germline V CDR1 and CDR2: GTSNPN, SVGIG (reference sequence). Trimming at V came to 2 bases and at J to 0 bases, leaving 14 bases not matched to a gene. CDR3 in amino acids: CAWSPGTGTTISSGNTIYF. The CDR3 DNA follows: TGTGCCTGGAGTCCCGGGACAGGGACAACTATTTCCTCTGGAAACACCATATATTTT.

The sample holds one count of this clone. The chain carries TRBV2 and TRBJ2-1; D may be TRBD2 (6 bases). This CDR3 has 15 amino acids. Germline CDR1 and CDR2: SNHLY and FYNNEI. V was cut by 6 bases and J by 1 base, with 13 bases left in between. The chain's CDR3 is CASRGLIKSYNEQFF. The CDR3 DNA follows: TGTGCCAGCAGGGGACTCATAAAGTCCTACAATGAGCAGTTCTTC. The full variable domain, with the rest looked up from reference TRBV2 and TRBJ2-1, is EPEVTQTPSHQVTQMGQEVILRCVPISNHLYFYWYRQILGQKVEFLVSFYNNEISEKSEIFDDQFSVERPDGSNFTLKIRSTKLEDSAMYFCASRGLIKSYNEQFFGPGTRLTVL.

The CDR3 spells CASSITGHKNTEAFF. DNA of the CDR3: TGTGCCAGTAGTATTACGGGACATAAGAACACTGAAGCTTTCTTT. The chain uses TRBV19 and TRBJ1-1; D might be TRBD1 (6 bases). Germline lookup yields CDR1 LNHDA and CDR2 SQIVND (reference sequence). V lost 3 bases, J lost 1 base, and 12 bases lay in between. This CDR3 has 15 residues.

The CDR3 reads CASSFGGRTEAFF. In DNA form, the CDR3 reads TGTGCCAGCAGCTTTGGGGGCCGTACGGAAGCTTTCTTT. J is TRBJ1-1 and V is TRBV5-4; TRBD1 might be the D (6 bases). V was clipped by 2 bases and J by 8 bases, with 13 bases between them. Germline V CDR1 and CDR2: SGHNT, YYREEE (reference sequence). The CDR3 extends over 13 amino acids.

The chain employs TRBV5-1 and TRBJ1-2; 8 bases line up with TRBD1. The germline gives CDR1 SGHRS, CDR2 YFSETQ. This CDR3 region has 16 residues. The V segment lost 3 bases and the J segment 2 bases; nucleotides outside the gene matches: 9. Here the CDR3 reads CASSSLGGQGNYGYTF. The CDR3, as DNA: TGCGCCAGCAGCTCATTGGGCGGACAGGGAAACTATGGCTACACCTTC. Full variable domain (missing parts from reference TRBV5-1 and TRBJ1-2): KAGVTQTPRYLIKTRGQQVTLSCSPISGHRSVSWYQQTPGQGLQFLFEYFSETQRNKGNFPGRFSGRQFSNSRSEMNVSTLELGDSALYLCASSSLGGQGNYGYTFGSGTRLTVV.

This chain joins TRBV9 and TRBJ2-2, with 7 bases that match TRBD2. Trimming at V came to 1 base and at J to 6 bases, leaving 0 bases not matched to a gene. The CDR3 contains 13 residues. CDR1 and CDR2 (germline): SGDLS, YYNGEE. CDR3 in amino acids: CASSVLAAGELFF. The CDR3 DNA follows: TGTGCCAGCAGCGTACTAGCGGCCGGGGAGCTGTTTTTT.

The chain couples TRBV18 to TRBJ2-1, with D possibly TRBD2 on 6 matching bases. Germline CDR1 and CDR2: KGHSH and LQKENI. This CDR3 is built from 14 residues. V was shortened by 4 bases and J by 2 bases, with 9 bases between the two germline ends. The DNA of the CDR3 is TGTGCCAGCTCACAGGAGGGGCCCTACAATGAGCAGTTCTTC. The encoded protein is CASSQEGPYNEQFF.

The chain has TRBV27 and TRBJ1-5; no firm D call. Germline V gene lookup returns CDR1 MNHEY and CDR2 SMNVEV (reference sequence). The length of the CDR3 is 13 residues. With 5 bases removed from V and 7 bases from J, the gap between germline ends came to 12 bases. The CDR3 sequence is CASSRSSWQPQHF. As DNA, the CDR3 is TGTGCCAGCAGTAGGAGTTCCTGGCAGCCCCAGCATTTT.

The chain's CDR3 is CASSLIDTEAFF. CDR3 DNA sequence: TGTGCCAGCAGCTTGATAGACACTGAAGCTTTCTTT. The rearrangement uses TRBV5-6 and TRBJ1-1; no clear D gene. Germline CDR1 reads SGHDT; CDR2 reads YYEEEE. This CDR3 has 12 amino acids. With 1 base removed from V and 3 bases from J, the gap between germline ends came to 4 bases.

This chain uses TRBV28 with TRBJ2-3; 8 bases match TRBD1. The CDR3 covers 14 residues. The germline CDR1 and CDR2 sequences are MDHEN and SYDVKM. Germline trimming cut 5 bases from V and 3 bases from J; bases unmatched to any gene: 4. In DNA form, the CDR3 reads TGTGCCAGCAGTACTGGACAGGGTACAGATACGCAGTATTTT. Translating it yields CASSTGQGTDTQYF.

The chain carries TRBV7-9 and TRBJ2-7; TRBD2 matches 8 bases. Trimming removed 4 bases from V and 1 base from J; junction bases left unmatched: 6. Germline lookup yields CDR1 SEHNR and CDR2 FQNEAQ (reference sequence). The CDR3 consists of 15 residues. The CDR3 region has the DNA TGTGCCAGCAGCTCCCCCGAGCGGGGGTCCTACGAGCAGTACTTC. Its translation: CASSSPERGSYEQYF.

The rearrangement links TRBV5-8 to TRBJ2-3; 11 nucleotides agree with TRBD2. There are 16 residues in the CDR3. The V segment lost 4 bases and the J segment 5 bases; nucleotides outside the gene matches: 9. From germline, CDR1 is SGHTS and CDR2 YDEGEE. This CDR3 is CASSPGSGLAEDTQYF. CDR3 coding DNA: TGTGCCAGCAGCCCTGGCTCGGGACTAGCGGAAGATACGCAGTATTTT.

The V and J genes are TRBV12-5 and TRBJ1-5; D is possibly TRBD1 (6 bases). Germline V gene sequence: CDR1 LGHNT, CDR2 FRNRAP. V dropped 7 bases and J dropped 4 bases, with 14 bases sitting between them. The CDR3 totals 14 residues. The CDR3 protein is CASAAGQLNQPQHF. For the CDR3, the DNA is TGTGCTAGTGCAGCAGGACAGTTGAATCAGCCCCAGCATTTT.